This TCR beta chain stems from a study of cytomegalovirus exposure and HLA in healthy donors. The overall study: Roughly 77 million unique TCRs from HLA-typed donors made up an early data release.

V was pared by 7 bases and J by 0 bases, with 7 bases of the junction left unmatched. The CDR3 runs 15 residues. Germline CDR1 is SEHNR and CDR2 is FQNEAQ (reference sequence). This PCR relied on a set of 60 Vbeta primers and 13 Jbeta primers. Generated by immunoSEQ multiplex PCR, the TCRdb table keeps only in-frame clones and is missing some. Of more than 140,000 clones in the sample, roughly 80% were seen once. Details on this clone: What it recognizes is unknown.

Among the donors, all were healthy bone marrow donors. Findings of the study overall: Across donors, presence/absence analyses took sequencing depth to be roughly uniform. Among TCR sequences, most were rare, though some public TCRs appeared in many donors.

The chain recombines TRBV7-9 with TRBJ1-2; TRBD1 aligns across 8 bases. The sequenced sample consisted of PBMCs. The receptor was isolated from a man in his thirties or forties in good health and CMV-seropositive. This CDR3 reads CASNPQGVTNYGYTF. The CDR3 DNA sequence: TGTGCCAGCAACCCACAGGGGGTCACTAACTATGGCTACACCTTC.